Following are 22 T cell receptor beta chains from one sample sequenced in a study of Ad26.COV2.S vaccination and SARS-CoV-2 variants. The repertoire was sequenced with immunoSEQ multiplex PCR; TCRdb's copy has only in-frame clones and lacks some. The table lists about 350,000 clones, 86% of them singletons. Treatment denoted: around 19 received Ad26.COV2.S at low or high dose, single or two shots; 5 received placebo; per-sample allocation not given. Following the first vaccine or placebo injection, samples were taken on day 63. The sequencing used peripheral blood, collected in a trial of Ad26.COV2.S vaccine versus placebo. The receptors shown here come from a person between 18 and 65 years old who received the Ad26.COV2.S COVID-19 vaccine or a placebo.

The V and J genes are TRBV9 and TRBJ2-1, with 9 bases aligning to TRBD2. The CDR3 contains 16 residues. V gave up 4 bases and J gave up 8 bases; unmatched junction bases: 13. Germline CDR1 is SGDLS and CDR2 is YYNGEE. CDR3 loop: CASSPRLAEGWDEQFF. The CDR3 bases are TGTGCCAGCAGCCCACGACTAGCGGAAGGTTGGGATGAGCAGTTCTTC.

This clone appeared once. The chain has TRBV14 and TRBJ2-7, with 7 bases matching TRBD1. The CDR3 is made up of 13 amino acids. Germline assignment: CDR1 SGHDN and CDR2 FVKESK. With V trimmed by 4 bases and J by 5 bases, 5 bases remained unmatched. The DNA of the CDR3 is TGTGCCAGCAGCCCCTCGACAGGGCACGAGCAGTACTTC. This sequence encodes CASSPSTGHEQYF. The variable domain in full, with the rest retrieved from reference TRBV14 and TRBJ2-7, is EAGVTQFPSHSVIEKGQTVTLRCDPISGHDNLYWYRRVMGKEIKFLLHFVKESKQDESGMPNNRFLAERTGGTYSTLKVQPAELEDSGVYFCASSPSTGHEQYFGPGTRLTVT.

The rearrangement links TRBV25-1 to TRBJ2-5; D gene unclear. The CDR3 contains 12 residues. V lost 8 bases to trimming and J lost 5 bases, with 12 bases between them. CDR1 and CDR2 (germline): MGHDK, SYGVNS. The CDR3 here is CASGPTGETQYF. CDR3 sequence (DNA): TGTGCCAGCGGCCCTACCGGGGAGACCCAGTACTTC.

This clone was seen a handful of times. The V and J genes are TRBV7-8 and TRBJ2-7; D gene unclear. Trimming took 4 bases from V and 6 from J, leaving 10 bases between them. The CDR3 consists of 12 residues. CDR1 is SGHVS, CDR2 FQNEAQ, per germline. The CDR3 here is CASSSVMGEQYF. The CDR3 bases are TGTGCCAGCAGCTCCGTAATGGGCGAGCAGTACTTC.

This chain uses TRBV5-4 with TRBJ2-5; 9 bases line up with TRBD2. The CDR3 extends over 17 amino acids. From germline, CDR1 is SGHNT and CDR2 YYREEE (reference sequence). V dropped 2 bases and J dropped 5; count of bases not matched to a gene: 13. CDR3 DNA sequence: TGTGCCAGCAGCTTAAACCGCGGGGGGGCGGTCAGTGAGACCCAGTACTTC. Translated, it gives CASSLNRGGAVSETQYF.

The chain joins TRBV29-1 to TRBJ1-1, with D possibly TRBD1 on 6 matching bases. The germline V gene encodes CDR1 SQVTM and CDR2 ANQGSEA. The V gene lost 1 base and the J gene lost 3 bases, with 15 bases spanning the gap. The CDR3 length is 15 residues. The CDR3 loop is CSVEGEGGRDTEAFF. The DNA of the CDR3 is TGCAGCGTTGAAGGAGAAGGGGGAAGGGACACTGAAGCTTTCTTT.

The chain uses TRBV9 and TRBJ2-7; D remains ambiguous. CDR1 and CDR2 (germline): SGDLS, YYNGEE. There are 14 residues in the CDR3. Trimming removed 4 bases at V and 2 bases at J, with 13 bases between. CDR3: CASSPSGSTYEQYF. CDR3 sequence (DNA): TGTGCCAGCAGCCCATCAGGCAGTACCTACGAGCAGTACTTC.

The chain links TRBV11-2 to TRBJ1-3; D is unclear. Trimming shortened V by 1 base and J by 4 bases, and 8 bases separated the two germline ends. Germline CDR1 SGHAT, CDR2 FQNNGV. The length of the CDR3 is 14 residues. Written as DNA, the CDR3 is TGTGCCAGCAGCTTAGGAGGGTCCGGAAACACCATATATTTT. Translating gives CASSLGGSGNTIYF.

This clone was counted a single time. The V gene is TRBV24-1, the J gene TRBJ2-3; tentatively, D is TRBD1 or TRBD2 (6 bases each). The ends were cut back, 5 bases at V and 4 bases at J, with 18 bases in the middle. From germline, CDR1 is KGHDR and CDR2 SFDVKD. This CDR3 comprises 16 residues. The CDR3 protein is CATSARGQGNPDTQYF. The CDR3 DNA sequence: TGTGCCACCAGTGCCCGGGGGCAGGGGAACCCAGATACGCAGTATTTT.

The CDR3 spells CASSWGGRGETQYF. The CDR3 DNA reads TGTGCCAGCAGTTGGGGCGGGAGGGGAGAGACCCAGTACTTC. The rearrangement links TRBV2 to TRBJ2-5; TRBD2 matches at 9 bases. This CDR3 comprises 14 residues. Germline loops: CDR1 SNHLY, CDR2 FYNNEI. J gave up 4 bases and V 5 bases, and 5 bases lay outside the gene matches.

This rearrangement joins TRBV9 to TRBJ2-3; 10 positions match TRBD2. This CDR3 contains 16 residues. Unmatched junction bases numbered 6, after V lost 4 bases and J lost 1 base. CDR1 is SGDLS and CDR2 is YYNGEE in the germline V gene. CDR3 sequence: CASSIIAGGGTDTQYF. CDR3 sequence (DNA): TGTGCCAGCAGCATTATAGCGGGAGGAGGCACAGATACGCAGTATTTT.

The CDR3 loop is CATSDLGSGFTDTQYF. For the CDR3, the DNA is TGTGCCACCAGTGATTTGGGATCAGGTTTCACAGATACGCAGTATTTT. The J gene is TRBJ2-3, the V gene TRBV24-1; D remains ambiguous. The CDR3 is made up of 16 amino acids. CDR1 and CDR2 (germline): KGHDR, SFDVKD. Trimming stripped 0 bases from V and 2 bases from J, with 11 bases between.

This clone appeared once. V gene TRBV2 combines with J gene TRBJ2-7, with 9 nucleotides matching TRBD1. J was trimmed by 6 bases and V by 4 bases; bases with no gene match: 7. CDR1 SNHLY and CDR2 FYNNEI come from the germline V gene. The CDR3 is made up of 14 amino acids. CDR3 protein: CASSGGGQGFEQYF. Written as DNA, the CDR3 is TGTGCCAGCAGTGGAGGGGGACAGGGCTTCGAGCAGTACTTC.

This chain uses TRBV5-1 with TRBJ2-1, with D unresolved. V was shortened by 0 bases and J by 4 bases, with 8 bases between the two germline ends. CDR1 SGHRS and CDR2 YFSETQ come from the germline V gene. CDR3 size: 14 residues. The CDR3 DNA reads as TGCGCCAGCAGCTTGGCCGAGTATTACAATGAGCAGTTCTTC. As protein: CASSLAEYYNEQFF.

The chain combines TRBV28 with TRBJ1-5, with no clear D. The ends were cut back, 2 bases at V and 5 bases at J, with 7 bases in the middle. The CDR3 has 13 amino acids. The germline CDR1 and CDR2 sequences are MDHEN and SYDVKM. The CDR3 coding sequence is TGTGCCAGCAGTTTAGGTAATGATCAGCCCCAGCATTTT. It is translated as CASSLGNDQPQHF.

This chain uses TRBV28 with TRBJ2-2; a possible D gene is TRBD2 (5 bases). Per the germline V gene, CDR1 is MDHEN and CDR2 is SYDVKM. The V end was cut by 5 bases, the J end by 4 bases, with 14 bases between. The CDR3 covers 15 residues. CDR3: CASSPHAGGTGELFF. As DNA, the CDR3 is TGTGCCAGCAGTCCCCATGCGGGCGGCACCGGGGAGCTGTTTTTT.

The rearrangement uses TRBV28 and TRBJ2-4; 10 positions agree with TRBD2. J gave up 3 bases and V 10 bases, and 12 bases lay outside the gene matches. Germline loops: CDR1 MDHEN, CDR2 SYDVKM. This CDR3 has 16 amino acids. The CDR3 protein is CAISPTSGVHKNIQYF. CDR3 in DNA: TGTGCCATCTCGCCTACTAGCGGGGTGCACAAAAACATTCAGTACTTC.

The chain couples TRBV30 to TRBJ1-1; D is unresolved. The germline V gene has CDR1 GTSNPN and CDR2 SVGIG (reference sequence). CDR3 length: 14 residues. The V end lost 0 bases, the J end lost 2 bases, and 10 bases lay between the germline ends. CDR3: CAWSVSPRNTEAFF. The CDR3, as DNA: TGTGCCTGGAGTGTCTCTCCGAGAAACACTGAAGCTTTCTTT.

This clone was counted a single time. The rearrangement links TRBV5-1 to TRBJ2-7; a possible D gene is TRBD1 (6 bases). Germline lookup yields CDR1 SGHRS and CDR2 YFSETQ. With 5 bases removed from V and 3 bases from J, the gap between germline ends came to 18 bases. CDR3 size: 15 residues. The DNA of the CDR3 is TGCGCCAGCAGGAGGGACACGAAAGTTTACTACGAGCAGTACTTC. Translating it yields CASRRDTKVYYEQYF.

The CDR3 spells CASSAPYNSPLHF. CDR3 nucleotides: TGTGCCAGCAGTGCCCCGTATAATTCACCCCTCCACTTT. This chain uses TRBV2 with TRBJ1-6; D not resolved. Trimming shortened V by 4 bases and J by 4 bases, and 5 bases separated the two germline ends. The germline CDR1 and CDR2 sequences are SNHLY and FYNNEI. There are 13 residues in the CDR3.

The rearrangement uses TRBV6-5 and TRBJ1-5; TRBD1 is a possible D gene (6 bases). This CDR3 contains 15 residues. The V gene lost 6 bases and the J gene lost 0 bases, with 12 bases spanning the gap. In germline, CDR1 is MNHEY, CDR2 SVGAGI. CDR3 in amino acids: CASRPGQYSNQPQHF. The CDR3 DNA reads TGTGCCAGCAGGCCCGGACAGTATAGCAATCAGCCCCAGCATTTT.

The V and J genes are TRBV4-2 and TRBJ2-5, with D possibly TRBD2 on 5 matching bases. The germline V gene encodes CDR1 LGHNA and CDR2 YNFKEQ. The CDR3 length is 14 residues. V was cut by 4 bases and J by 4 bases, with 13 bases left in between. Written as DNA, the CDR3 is TGTGCCAGCAGCCCAGACACTAGTGGAGAGACCCAGTACTTC. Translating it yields CASSPDTSGETQYF.